This T cell receptor beta chain was profiled in a study of T cells after posttransplantation cyclophosphamide. Overall study results and limits: Donor CD8+ memory clones often dominated recipient blood repertoires at later times. After PTCy, TRB diversity resembled that of CNI/methotrexate controls. Skin or GI-infiltrating T cells shared few TRB sequences with blood.

TCRdb keeps only in-frame clones here, not all; method: immunoSEQ multiplex PCR. The sample was found to contain 40,000 to 60,000 clones, and every one recurs. The ends lost 5 bases at V and 4 bases at J; junction bases unmatched: 9. CDR3 length equals 16 residues. Germline CDR1 SEHNR, CDR2 FQNEAQ (reference sequence). This clone has a count of ten or more. Its antigen is not identified. The origin of this receptor is a man aged 35-49 years in good health, CMV-negative, and a related stem cell transplant donor. Sequencing was performed on PBMCs. The genes are TRBV7-9 and TRBJ2-1, with TRBD2 matching 9 bases. Here the CDR3 DNA reads TGTGCCAGCAGCCCCCCCGGCGGGAGGGGATACAATGAGCAGTTCTTC. Translating it yields CASSPPGGRGYNEQFF.